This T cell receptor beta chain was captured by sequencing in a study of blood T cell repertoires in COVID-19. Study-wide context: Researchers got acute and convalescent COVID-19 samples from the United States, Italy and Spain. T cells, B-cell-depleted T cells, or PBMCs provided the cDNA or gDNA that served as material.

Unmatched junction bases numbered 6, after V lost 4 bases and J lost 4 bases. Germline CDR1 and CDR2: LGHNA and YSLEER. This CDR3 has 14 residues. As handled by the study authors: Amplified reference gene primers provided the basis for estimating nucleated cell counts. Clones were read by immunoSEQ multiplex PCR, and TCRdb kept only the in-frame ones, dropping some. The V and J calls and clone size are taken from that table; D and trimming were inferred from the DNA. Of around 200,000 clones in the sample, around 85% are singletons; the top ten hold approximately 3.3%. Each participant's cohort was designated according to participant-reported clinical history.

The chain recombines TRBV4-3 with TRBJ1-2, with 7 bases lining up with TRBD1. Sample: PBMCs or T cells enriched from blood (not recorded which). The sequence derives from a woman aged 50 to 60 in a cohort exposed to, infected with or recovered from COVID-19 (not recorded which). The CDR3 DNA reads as TGCGCCAGCAGCCGCCACAGGGGAGGCTATGGCTACACCTTC. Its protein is CASSRHRGGYGYTF.